This T cell receptor beta chain stems from a study of neurological immune-mediated disorders. This clonotype was detected ten times or more. From germline, CDR1 is SGHRS and CDR2 YFSETQ. The length of the CDR3 is 15 residues. V was clipped by 4 bases and J by 7 bases; unmatched bases: 10. Synthesis of cDNA was accomplished via 5'RACE employing 10-nucleotide random UMIs. TCRdb itself ran the 5' RACE reads through MiXCR, one entry per CDR3 protein. The sample holds some 76,000 distinct CDR3 sequences, 3.2% seen once. The sequencing input was PBMCs. The receptor was derived from a woman aged 50 to 60 with multiple sclerosis. The chain links TRBV5-1 to TRBJ2-7, with 11 bases matching TRBD1. CDR3 sequence reads: CASSAGTGGLEEQYF. DNA of the CDR3: TGCGCCAGCAGCGCCGGGACAGGGGGGTTGGAGGAGCAGTACTTC. Complete variable domain (other parts from reference TRBV5-1 and TRBJ2-7): KAGVTQTPRYLIKTRGQQVTLSCSPISGHRSVSWYQQTPGQGLQFLFEYFSETQRNKGNFPGRFSGRQFSNSRSEMNVSTLELGDSALYLCASSAGTGGLEEQYFGPGTRLTVT.